A selection of T cell receptor beta chains follows, all from one sample in a study of PD-L1 blockade in urothelial cancer. Assay used: immunoSEQ multiplex PCR; TCRdb lists only in-frame clones, some missing. The data show 90,000 to 130,000 clones, about 91% seen once. Source: PBMCs, taken around atezolizumab (anti-PD-L1) treatment. The receptors stem from a man aged 55-75 years with urothelial cancer. The CDR3 runs from the conserved cysteine through the conserved F or W. The D gene is left open where the match is weak. Size is omitted from some rows. Given values are once, few, many or a class for expanded clones.

V,J,D,size,DNA,CDR3
TRBV19,TRBJ2-7,TRBD1,.,TGTGCCAGTAGTCTCCGGACAGGGGTTCTGCGGGAGCAGTACTTC,CASSLRTGVLREQYF
TRBV7-7,TRBJ2-1,TRBD1,.,TGTGCCAGCTCGAGGGGGGACAGGAATGAGCAGTTCTTC,CASSRGDRNEQFF
TRBV7-3,TRBJ2-1,TRBD2,.,TGTGCCAGCAGCTTAAGGGGGACTAGCTCCTACAATGAGCAGTTCTTC,CASSLRGTSSYNEQFF
TRBV25-1,TRBJ2-3,.,.,TGTGCCAGCAGTGAGGGGGGGCGGGGAGATACGCAGTATTTT,CASSEGGRGDTQYF
TRBV6-5,TRBJ1-4,TRBD1,.,TGTGCCAGCAGTATAGACAGGGTCGGGGAAAAACTGTTTTTT,CASSIDRVGEKLFF
TRBV5-4,TRBJ2-2,.,.,TGTGCCAGCAGCGTCCCAACAAAGACCGGGGAGCTGTTTTTT,CASSVPTKTGELFF
TRBV5-4,TRBJ2-1,.,.,TGTGCCAGCAGGCACCGGGATGAGCAGTTCTTC,CASRHRDEQFF
TRBV5-1,TRBJ2-3,TRBD2,.,TGCGCCAGCAGCTTGGGAGCGGGAGGAGTGGCAGGTTTTACAGATACGCAGTATTTT,CASSLGAGGVAGFTDTQYF
TRBV7-9,TRBJ2-3,.,few,TGTGCCAGCAGCTTAGTCGGGTCGACCGAAGATACGCAGTATTTT,CASSLVGSTEDTQYF
TRBV6-4,TRBJ1-3,TRBD1,.,TGTGCCAGCAGACCAGGGGGCGGGGGAAACACCATATATTTT,CASRPGGGGNTIYF
TRBV7-2,TRBJ2-5,TRBD1,.,TGTGCCAGCAGCTTAGCCCGGACAGGCGAGTACTTC,CASSLARTGEYF
TRBV6-5,TRBJ2-5,.,few,TGTGCCAGCAGTTATTTGACAGGTGCCGGACCGGCCCAGTACTTC,CASSYLTGAGPAQYF
TRBV11-2,TRBJ1-6,.,.,TGTGCCAGCAGCTTAGAGGGACATTCCCCGGCTCCCCTCCACTTT,CASSLEGHSPAPLHF
TRBV13,TRBJ2-5,TRBD2,.,TGTGCCAGCAGCTCCCAGACTAGCGGGAGGGTTGATCGAGCCCAGTACTTC,CASSSQTSGRVDRAQYF
TRBV6-4,TRBJ2-1,TRBD2,.,TGTGCCAGCAGTCCACTAGCGGGGGGGGATAATGAGCAGTTCTTC,CASSPLAGGDNEQFF
TRBV7-6,TRBJ2-7,TRBD1,.,TGTGCCAGCAGCTTAGCGGGACAGGGACCCTACGAGCAGTACTTC,CASSLAGQGPYEQYF
TRBV28,TRBJ2-2,.,once,TGTGCCAGCAGTTTGGCCCAGAACACCGGGGAGCTGTTTTTT,CASSLAQNTGELFF
TRBV7-7,TRBJ2-3,TRBD1,.,TGTGCTAGCAGCCAGGGGACAGGGTCTGTTGATACGCAGTATTTT,CASSQGTGSVDTQYF
TRBV6-1,TRBJ2-1,.,.,TGTGCCAGCAGTGAAAAGGGCAGGAGCTCAGGGGAGCAGTTCTTC,CASSEKGRSSGEQFF
TRBV19,TRBJ1-1,.,.,TGTGCCAGTAGTCTCCCAGGGGCTATGAACACTGAAGCTTTCTTT,CASSLPGAMNTEAFF
TRBV28,TRBJ1-5,.,.,TGTGCCAGCAGAGCCACACTGGGACATTATAGCAATCAGCCCCAGCATTTT,CASRATLGHYSNQPQHF
TRBV4-3,TRBJ1-2,TRBD1,.,TGCGCCAGCAGCCAACCCGGGACAGGCGATGGCTACACCTTC,CASSQPGTGDGYTF
TRBV7-2,TRBJ1-3,TRBD1,.,TGTGCCAGCAGGAGGGACAGCTCTGGAAACACCATATATTTT,CASRRDSSGNTIYF
TRBV2,TRBJ2-7,TRBD1,.,TGTGCCAGCAGTACGGGACAGTACGAGCAGTACTTC,CASSTGQYEQYF
TRBV28,TRBJ1-5,.,.,TGTGCCAGCCTACAGCCTCCTAGCAATCAGCCCCAGCATTTT,CASLQPPSNQPQHF
TRBV12-5,TRBJ2-1,TRBD1,.,TGTGCTAGTGGCGGGGCGGGACAGGGAATCAATGAGCAGTTCTTC,CASGGAGQGINEQFF
TRBV5-1,TRBJ2-1,TRBD2,.,TGCGCCAGCAGCTTGGGAGCGGGAGGGAATGAGCAGTTCTTC,CASSLGAGGNEQFF
TRBV9,TRBJ2-1,.,once,TGTGCCAGCAGCGCCCAACAGGGCAGCTCCTACAATGAGCAGTTCTTC,CASSAQQGSSYNEQFF
TRBV6-5,TRBJ1-2,TRBD1,once,TGTGCCAGCAGTCCCGGGACAGGGGGCGACTATGGCTACACCTTC,CASSPGTGGDYGYTF
TRBV2,TRBJ1-5,.,.,TGTGCCAGCAGTAAGGACAGAGTCAATCAGCCCCAGCATTTT,CASSKDRVNQPQHF
TRBV5-4,TRBJ2-7,TRBD2,.,TGTGCCAGCAGTTTAGCGGGAGGGCACTACGAGCAGTACTTC,CASSLAGGHYEQYF
TRBV28,TRBJ1-1,.,.,TGTGCCACGACCTATGCGGGGGTAGTAGCTTTCTTT,CATTYAGVVAFF
TRBV2,TRBJ2-6,.,.,TGTGCCAGCAGTGAAGGGCATCTGTCCGGGGCCAACGTCCTGACTTTC,CASSEGHLSGANVLTF
TRBV7-7,TRBJ2-5,TRBD2,once,TGTGCTAGCAGCTTCGGGGCGGGAGGCCCAGAGACCCAGTACTTC,CASSFGAGGPETQYF
TRBV6-6,TRBJ2-7,TRBD1,.,TGTGCCAGCACTAGGGACAGGGAATCCTACGAGCAGTACTTC,CASTRDRESYEQYF
TRBV18,TRBJ1-2,.,.,TGTGCCAGCTCACCCGCCGGCCAGGGGTTTGATGGCTACACCTTC,CASSPAGQGFDGYTF
TRBV10-3,TRBJ1-2,TRBD1,.,TGTGCCATTGACAGGGGGATGAGGGGCTACACCTTC,CAIDRGMRGYTF
TRBV21-1,TRBJ2-7,.,.,TGTGCCAGCAGCCCTAGGGCGGGGATCTTGTCTCTCGAGCAGTACTTC,CASSPRAGILSLEQYF
TRBV7-9,TRBJ1-3,.,few,TGTGCCAGCTCAGACAGGCCTGGAAACACCATATATTTT,CASSDRPGNTIYF
TRBV5-4,TRBJ2-7,.,.,TGTGCCAGCAGCTTGGTTGGCCAGGGAAGCTACGAGCAGTACTTC,CASSLVGQGSYEQYF
TRBV4-2,TRBJ2-1,TRBD2,.,TGTGCCAGCAGCCAAGTGACCGGCGCTAGCGGGATCAATGAGCAGTTCTTC,CASSQVTGASGINEQFF
TRBV7-2,TRBJ1-1,.,.,TGTGCCAGCAGCTTAGGTTCTCTGTCCTTGAACACTGAAGCTTTCTTT,CASSLGSLSLNTEAFF
TRBV6-5,TRBJ1-1,TRBD1,.,TGTGCCAGCAGTTACTCACAGGGGGGCGTTGAAGCTTTCTTT,CASSYSQGGVEAFF
TRBV5-1,TRBJ2-2,.,.,TGCGCCAGCAGCTCCCAAAGCGGCACCGGGGAGCTGTTTTTT,CASSSQSGTGELFF
TRBV6-5,TRBJ2-1,TRBD1,.,TGTGCCAGCAGGGAGACAGGGAGCAATGAGCAGTTCTTC,CASRETGSNEQFF
TRBV5-4,TRBJ1-2,TRBD1,.,TGTGCCAGCAGCCAAGAAGTACAGGGGGGCGAGAACAACTATGGCTACACCTTC,CASSQEVQGGENNYGYTF
TRBV19,TRBJ2-7,.,.,TGTGCCAGTAGTATAGTGTCCGGGGTAGGAACCTACGAGCAGTACTTC,CASSIVSGVGTYEQYF
TRBV6-1,TRBJ2-5,TRBD2,.,TGTGCCAGCAGTGTTTTAGGGACTAGCGAACGAGAGACCCAGTACTTC,CASSVLGTSERETQYF
TRBV28,TRBJ1-1,TRBD1,.,TGTGCCAGCAGTTTACTCACAGGGGTCGGTAACACTGAAGCTTTCTTT,CASSLLTGVGNTEAFF
TRBV2,TRBJ1-2,TRBD1,.,TGTGCCAGCAGTAGACAGGGACTGTATGGCTACACCTTC,CASSRQGLYGYTF
TRBV7-2,TRBJ2-7,TRBD2,once,TGTGCCAGCAGCTTAACGGAGCGGGGGGGCCTCTCAGCATACTTC,CASSLTERGGLSAYF
TRBV30,TRBJ1-2,.,.,TGTGCCTGGACCGACAACAGTGATGGCTACACCTTC,CAWTDNSDGYTF
TRBV28,TRBJ2-2,TRBD1,.,TGTGCCAGCAGCATAAGACAGGGTCGGGGCACCGGGGAGCTGTTTTTT,CASSIRQGRGTGELFF
TRBV5-4,TRBJ2-1,.,once,TGTGCCAGCAGAAACGGGACATCCTACAATGAGCAGTTCTTC,CASRNGTSYNEQFF
TRBV7-3,TRBJ1-1,.,once,TGTGCCAGCAGCCTACGGGACTCCGGCACTGAAGCTTTCTTT,CASSLRDSGTEAFF
TRBV25-1,TRBJ2-1,.,.,TGTGCCAGCAGTGAATCCGGGACTCAGGAATACAGTGAGCAGTTCTTC,CASSESGTQEYSEQFF
TRBV6-5,TRBJ1-4,.,.,TGTGCCAGCAGTTACTCCGGTCGGCGCGGCGAAAAACTGTTTTTT,CASSYSGRRGEKLFF
TRBV6-5,TRBJ1-2,.,.,TGTGCCAGCAGTTTCGCCCTCGACGGGTATGGCTACACCTTC,CASSFALDGYGYTF
TRBV11-3,TRBJ2-7,TRBD2,.,TGTGCCAGCAGCTTAGCTAGCGGGCCAGCCTACGAGCAGTACTTC,CASSLASGPAYEQYF